Sequencing of this T cell receptor beta chain was carried out in a study of blood T cell repertoires in COVID-19. Overall study: Italy, Spain and the United States were the sources of the convalescent and acute COVID-19 samples. The analysed material was cDNA or gDNA that came from T cells, B-cell-depleted T cells, or PBMCs.

Participants were aged roughly 18 to 89 years from around 24 US areas. Cohort 3 donors were reported recovered after two negative PCRs, clearance, or symptom resolution. Sequencing used immunoSEQ multiplex PCR; TCRdb keeps in-frame clones, though not all of them. Of more than 200,000 clones listed, more than 85% were seen once; the top ten hold 4.1%. V gave up 6 bases and J gave up 8 bases, with 19 bases separating them. This CDR3 contains 14 residues. Germline CDR1 reads LNHDA; CDR2 reads SQIVND (reference sequence). The sequenced sample consisted of PBMCs or T cells enriched from blood (not recorded which). The chain combines TRBV19 with TRBJ1-2; D remains ambiguous. The sequence derives from a woman aged 25 to 39 who had recovered from COVID-19. CDR3 amino acids: CASSKSPRSGGYTF. CDR3 nucleotides: TGTGCCAGTAGCAAATCCCCTCGGAGCGGAGGCTACACCTTC.